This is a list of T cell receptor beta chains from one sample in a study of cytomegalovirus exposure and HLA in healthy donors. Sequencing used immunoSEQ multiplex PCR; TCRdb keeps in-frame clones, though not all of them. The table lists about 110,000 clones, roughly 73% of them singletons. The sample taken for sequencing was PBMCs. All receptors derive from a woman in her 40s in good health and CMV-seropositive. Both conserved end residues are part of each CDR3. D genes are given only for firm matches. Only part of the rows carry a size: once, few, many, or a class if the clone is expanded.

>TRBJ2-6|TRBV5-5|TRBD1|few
TGTGCCAGCACTCCCACAGGGGCTACCAACTCTGGGGCCAACGTCCTGACTTTC
CASTPTGATNSGANVLTF
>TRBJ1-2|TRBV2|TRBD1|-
TGTGCCAGAAGTGGGACAGGGCTCAATGGCTACACCTTC
CARSGTGLNGYTF
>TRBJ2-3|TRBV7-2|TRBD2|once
TGTGCCAGCAGCGCGCGGGGGACCTACACAGATACGCAGTATTTT
CASSARGTYTDTQYF
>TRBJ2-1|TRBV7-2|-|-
TGTGCCAGCAGCTTATTTGTGGCGGGTGGTGAGCAGTTCTTC
CASSLFVAGGEQFF
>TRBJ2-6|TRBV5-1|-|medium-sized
TGCGCCAGCAGCCTCAAAGGAGTCAGGGAATCTGGGGCCAACGTCCTGACTTTC
CASSLKGVRESGANVLTF
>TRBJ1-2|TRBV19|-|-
TGTGCCAGTAGGGGCGGGGGCGTCCTCTATGGCTACACCTTC
CASRGGGVLYGYTF
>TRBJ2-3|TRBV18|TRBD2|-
TGTGCCAGCTCAAATCTAGCGGGTTCGACAGATACGCAGTATTTT
CASSNLAGSTDTQYF
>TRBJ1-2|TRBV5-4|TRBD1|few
TGTGCCAGCAGCTCTGGACAGGAAAACTATGGCTACACCTTC
CASSSGQENYGYTF
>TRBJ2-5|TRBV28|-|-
TGTGCCAGCAGTTTCGATCGGGGAGAGGAGACCCAGTACTTC
CASSFDRGEETQYF
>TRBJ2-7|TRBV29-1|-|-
TGCAGCGTCCCCGGACAGATCTACGAGCAGTACTTC
CSVPGQIYEQYF
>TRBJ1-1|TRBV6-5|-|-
TGTGCCAGCAGTCAGGACGGGGGTGACACTGAAGCTTTCTTT
CASSQDGGDTEAFF
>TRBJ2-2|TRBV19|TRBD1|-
TGTGCCAGTAGTATTACAGGGGTCACCGGGGAGCTGTTTTTT
CASSITGVTGELFF
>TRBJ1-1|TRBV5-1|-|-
TGCGCCAGCAGCCCGGTCCCCGCCACTGAAGCTTTCTTT
CASSPVPATEAFF
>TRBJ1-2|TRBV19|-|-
TGTGCCAGTAGTATATGGCAGGGACTGAACTATGGCTACACCTTC
CASSIWQGLNYGYTF
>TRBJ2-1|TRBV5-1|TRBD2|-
TGCGCCAGCAGCTTGGGGAGACTAGCCGGGTACAATGAGCAGTTCTTC
CASSLGRLAGYNEQFF
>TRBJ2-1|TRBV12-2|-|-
TGTGCAAGTCGCCCCCTTCTAGCGGGACCCCACAATGAGCAGTTCTTC
CASRPLLAGPHNEQFF
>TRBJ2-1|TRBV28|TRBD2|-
TGTGCCAGCAGTTTCCCCCTTGTGATAGCGGGAGACAGCTCCTACAATGAGCAGTTCTTC
CASSFPLVIAGDSSYNEQFF
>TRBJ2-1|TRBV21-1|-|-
TGTGCCAGCCCCTTCTACAATGAGCAGTTCTTC
CASPFYNEQFF
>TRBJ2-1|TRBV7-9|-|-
TGTGCCAGCAGCTTACCCTTGGAGAGCTCCTACAATGAGCAGTTCTTC
CASSLPLESSYNEQFF
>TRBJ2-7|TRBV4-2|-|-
TGTGCCAGCAGCCAAGTTTTCGGGGGGCCCTCCTACGAGCAGTACTTC
CASSQVFGGPSYEQYF
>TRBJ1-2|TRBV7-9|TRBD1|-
TGTGCCAGCCTACCCCCTTTCCGACAGGGTGGGAACTATGGCTACACCTTC
CASLPPFRQGGNYGYTF
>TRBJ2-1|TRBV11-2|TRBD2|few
TGTGCCAGCAGCCAAGGACTAGCGGGGGGGCAGTTCTTC
CASSQGLAGGQFF
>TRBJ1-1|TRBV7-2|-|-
TGTGCCAGCAGCCCTAACCTACAGGGCCTATTGGCTTTCTTT
CASSPNLQGLLAFF
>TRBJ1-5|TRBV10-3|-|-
TGTGCCATCAGTAAGGACAGCCACACCGATCAGCCCCAGCATTTT
CAISKDSHTDQPQHF
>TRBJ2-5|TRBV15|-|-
TGTGCCACCAGCAGAGCCTCTCCCCGTGAGACCCAGTACTTC
CATSRASPRETQYF
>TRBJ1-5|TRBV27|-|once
TGTGCCAGCAGTCCACCAGGGGCCGTTCAGCCCCAGCATTTT
CASSPPGAVQPQHF
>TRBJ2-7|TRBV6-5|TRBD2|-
TGTGCCAGCAGTCTGACTAGCGGGAGAAGCGAGCAGTACTTC
CASSLTSGRSEQYF